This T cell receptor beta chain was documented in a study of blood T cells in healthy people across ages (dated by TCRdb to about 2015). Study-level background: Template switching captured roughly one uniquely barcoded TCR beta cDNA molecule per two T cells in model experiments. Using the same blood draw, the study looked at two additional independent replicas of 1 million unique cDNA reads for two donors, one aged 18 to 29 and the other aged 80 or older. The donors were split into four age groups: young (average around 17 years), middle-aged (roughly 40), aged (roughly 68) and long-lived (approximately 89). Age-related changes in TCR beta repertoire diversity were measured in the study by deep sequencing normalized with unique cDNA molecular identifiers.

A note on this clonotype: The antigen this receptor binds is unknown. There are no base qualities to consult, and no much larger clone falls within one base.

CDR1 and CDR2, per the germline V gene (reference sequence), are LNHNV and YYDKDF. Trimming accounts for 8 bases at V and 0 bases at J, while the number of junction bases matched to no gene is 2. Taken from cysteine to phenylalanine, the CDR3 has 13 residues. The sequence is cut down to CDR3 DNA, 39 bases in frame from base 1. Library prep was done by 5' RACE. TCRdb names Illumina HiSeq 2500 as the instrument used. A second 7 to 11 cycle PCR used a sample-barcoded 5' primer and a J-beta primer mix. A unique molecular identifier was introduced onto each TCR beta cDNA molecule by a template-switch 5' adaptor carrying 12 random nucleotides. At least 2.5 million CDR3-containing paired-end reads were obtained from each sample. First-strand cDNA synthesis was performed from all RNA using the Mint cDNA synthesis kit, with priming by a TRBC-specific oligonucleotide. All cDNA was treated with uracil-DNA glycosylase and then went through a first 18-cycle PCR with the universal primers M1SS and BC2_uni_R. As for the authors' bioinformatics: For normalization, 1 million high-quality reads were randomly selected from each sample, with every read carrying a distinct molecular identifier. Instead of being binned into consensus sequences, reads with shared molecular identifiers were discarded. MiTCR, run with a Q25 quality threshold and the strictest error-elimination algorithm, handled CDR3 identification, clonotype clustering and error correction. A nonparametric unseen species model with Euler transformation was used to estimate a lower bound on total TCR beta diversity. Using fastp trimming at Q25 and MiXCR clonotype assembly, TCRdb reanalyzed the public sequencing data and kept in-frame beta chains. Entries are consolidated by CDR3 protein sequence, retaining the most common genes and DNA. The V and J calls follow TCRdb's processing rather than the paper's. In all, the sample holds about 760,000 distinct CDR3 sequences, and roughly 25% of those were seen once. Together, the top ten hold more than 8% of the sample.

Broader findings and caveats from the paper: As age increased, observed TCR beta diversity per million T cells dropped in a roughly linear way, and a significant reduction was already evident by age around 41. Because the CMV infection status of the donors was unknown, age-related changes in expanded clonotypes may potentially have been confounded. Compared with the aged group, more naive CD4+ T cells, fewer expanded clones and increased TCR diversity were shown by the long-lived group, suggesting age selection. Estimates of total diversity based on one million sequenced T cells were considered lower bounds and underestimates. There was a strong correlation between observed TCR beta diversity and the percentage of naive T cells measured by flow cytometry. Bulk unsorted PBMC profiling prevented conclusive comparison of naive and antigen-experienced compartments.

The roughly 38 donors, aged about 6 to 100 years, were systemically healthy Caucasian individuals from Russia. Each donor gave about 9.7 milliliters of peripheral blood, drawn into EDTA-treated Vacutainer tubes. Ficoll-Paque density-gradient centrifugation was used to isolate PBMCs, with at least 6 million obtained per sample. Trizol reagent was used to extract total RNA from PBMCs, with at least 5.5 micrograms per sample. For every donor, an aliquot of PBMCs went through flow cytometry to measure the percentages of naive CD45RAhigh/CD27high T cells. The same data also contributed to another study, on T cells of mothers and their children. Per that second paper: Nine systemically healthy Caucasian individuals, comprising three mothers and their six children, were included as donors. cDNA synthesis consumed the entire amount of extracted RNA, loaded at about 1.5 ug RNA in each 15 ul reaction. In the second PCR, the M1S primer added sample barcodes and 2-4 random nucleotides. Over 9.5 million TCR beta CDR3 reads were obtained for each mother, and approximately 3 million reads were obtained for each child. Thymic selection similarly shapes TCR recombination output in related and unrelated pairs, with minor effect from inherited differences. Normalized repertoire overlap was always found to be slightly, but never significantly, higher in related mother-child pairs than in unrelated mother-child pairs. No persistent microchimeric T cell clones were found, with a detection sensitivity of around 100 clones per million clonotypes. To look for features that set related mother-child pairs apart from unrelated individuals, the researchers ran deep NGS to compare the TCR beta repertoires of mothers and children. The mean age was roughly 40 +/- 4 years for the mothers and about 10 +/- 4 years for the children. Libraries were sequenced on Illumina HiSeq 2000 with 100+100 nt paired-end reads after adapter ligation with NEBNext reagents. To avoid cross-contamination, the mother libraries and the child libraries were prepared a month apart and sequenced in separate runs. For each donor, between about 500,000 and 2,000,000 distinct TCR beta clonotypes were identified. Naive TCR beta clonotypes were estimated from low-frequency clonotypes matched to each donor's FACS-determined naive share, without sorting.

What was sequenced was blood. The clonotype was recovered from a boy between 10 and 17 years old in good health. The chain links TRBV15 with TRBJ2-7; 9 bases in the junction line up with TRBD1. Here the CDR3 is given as CATGGQGSYEQYF. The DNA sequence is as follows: TGTGCCACCGGGGGACAGGGCTCCTACGAGCAGTACTTC.